The rows below give T cell receptor beta chains drawn from one sample of a study of T cell responses to AZD1222 COVID-19 vaccine. The assay was immunoSEQ multiplex PCR, and TCRdb's table has in-frame clones only and misses some. The table has about 93,000 clones, 80% to 90% seen once. The starting material was peripheral blood, obtained on day 0 of AZD1222 vaccination. These receptors originate from an adult in good health. The CDR3 runs from the conserved cysteine through the conserved F or W. A D gene is named only where the DNA matches it firmly. Clone size, where shown, is once, few, many, or a class for clones that have expanded.

>15|TRBJ2-1|TRBD1|TRBV7-2|once
TGTGCCAGCAGCTTAGTGGGACAGGGGTACAATGAGCAGTTCTTC
CASSLVGQGYNEQFF
>19|TRBJ2-7|NA|TRBV14|NA
TGTGCCAGCAGCCAAGATTATAAGGGGAATTGGTTACCTCCCTACGAGCAGTACTTC
CASSQDYKGNWLPPYEQYF
>16|TRBJ2-3|NA|TRBV24-1|NA
TGTGCCACCAGTGATTTATCAAGGGGGGACACAGATACGCAGTATTTT
CATSDLSRGDTDTQYF
>11|TRBJ2-7|NA|TRBV28|NA
TGTGCCAGCAGTTTACACTACGAGCAGTACTTC
CASSLHYEQYF
>18|TRBJ2-1|TRBD2|TRBV29-1|NA
TGCAGCGTTGAAGATCGGCGTCTAGCGGGAGTCAAGTACAATGAGCAGTTCTTC
CSVEDRRLAGVKYNEQFF
>12|TRBJ2-2|NA|TRBV28|few
TGTGCCAGCAACTCGGCACACGGGGAGCTGTTTTTT
CASNSAHGELFF
>14|TRBJ1-1|NA|TRBV28|NA
TGTGCCAGCAGTGGGGGAGGTTGGAACACTGAAGCTTTCTTT
CASSGGGWNTEAFF
>14|TRBJ2-3|NA|TRBV24-1|few
TGTGCCACCAGTGACCGGGTTTCCACAGATACGCAGTATTTT
CATSDRVSTDTQYF
>16|TRBJ1-1|TRBD1|TRBV5-1|few
TGCGCCAGCAGCAGGGGTGACAGGGTTTGGGGCACTGAAGCTTTCTTT
CASSRGDRVWGTEAFF
>13|TRBJ2-2|TRBD2|TRBV24-1|NA
TGTGCCACCGGGACTAGCGGGAGGGCGGAGCTGTTTTTT
CATGTSGRAELFF
>16|TRBJ2-7|TRBD2|TRBV28|NA
TGTGCCAGCAGTTTTCCGAGGGGCGGGAGCTCCTACGAGCAGTACTTC
CASSFPRGGSSYEQYF
>13|TRBJ1-1|NA|TRBV6-5|NA
TGTGCCAGCAGTTACTCCAGAAACACTGAAGCTTTCTTT
CASSYSRNTEAFF
>13|TRBJ2-7|NA|TRBV15|NA
TGTGCCACCAGCAACCTAGCGCCATACGAGCAGTACTTC
CATSNLAPYEQYF
>15|TRBJ2-5|TRBD1|TRBV5-8|NA
TGTGCCAGCAGACCAGGGACAGGGGGTTTAGAGACCCAGTACTTC
CASRPGTGGLETQYF
>15|TRBJ1-1|NA|TRBV7-9|NA
TGTGCCAGCAGCTTCTCGGACAGACTGAACACTGAAGCTTTCTTT
CASSFSDRLNTEAFF
>16|TRBJ1-5|TRBD1|TRBV19|NA
TGTGCCAGCAACCGGGACAGATTCAATAGCAATCAGCCCCAGCATTTT
CASNRDRFNSNQPQHF
>17|TRBJ2-1|NA|TRBV2|NA
TGTGCCCACGTGGCTCCGCGGCGGGCTAGCTCCTACAATGAGCAGTTCTTC
CAHVAPRRASSYNEQFF
>15|TRBJ1-1|NA|TRBV19|NA
TGTGCCAGTAGTATTTCCTGGGGTATGAACACTGAAGCTTTCTTT
CASSISWGMNTEAFF
>14|TRBJ2-6|NA|TRBV2|NA
TGTGCCACCCGAGGGAGGTCGGGGGCCAACGTCCTGACTTTC
CATRGRSGANVLTF
>15|TRBJ2-7|TRBD1|TRBV11-3|once
TGTGCCAGCAGCTTCGGACAGGGGATGTCCTACGAGCAGTACTTC
CASSFGQGMSYEQYF
>13|TRBJ2-1|NA|TRBV7-9|NA
TGTGCCAGCAGCTTAGTGGCGTCCCAAGAGCAGTTCTTC
CASSLVASQEQFF
>16|TRBJ2-3|TRBD2|TRBV5-1|NA
TGCGCCAGCAGCTTGGGGACTAGCGGGAGCACAGATACGCAGTATTTT
CASSLGTSGSTDTQYF
>15|TRBJ2-5|NA|TRBV19|NA
TGTGCCAGTAGTCTACGGAAAGGTTCTGGGAGGACCCAGTACTTC
CASSLRKGSGRTQYF
>14|TRBJ2-1|NA|TRBV18|NA
TGTGCCAGCTCACCGGGATGGGAGCGCAATGAGCAGTTCTTC
CASSPGWERNEQFF
>15|TRBJ2-7|TRBD2|TRBV5-1|NA
TGCGCCAGCAGCTTTGGACTAGCGGCCACCTACGAGCAGTACTTC
CASSFGLAATYEQYF
>13|TRBJ1-1|NA|TRBV11-2|NA
TGTGCCAGCAGCCTCGGGACGGAGTGGGAAGCTTTCTTT
CASSLGTEWEAFF
>12|TRBJ2-7|NA|TRBV12-3/TRBV12-4|NA
TGTGCCAGCAGCCCCGAACCGGGGGAGCAGTACTTC
CASSPEPGEQYF
>16|TRBJ2-1|TRBD2|TRBV2|NA
TGTGCCAGCACAGTTCAGGGACTAGCGTTACACAATGAGCAGTTCTTC
CASTVQGLALHNEQFF
>16|TRBJ2-3|TRBD2|TRBV3-1/TRBV3-2|NA
TGTGCCAGCAGACCTAGCGGGAGGACGATCACAGATACGCAGTATTTT
CASRPSGRTITDTQYF
>16|TRBJ2-2|NA|TRBV5-1|NA
TGCGCCAGCAGCCCAAGAGCTAACAGAAACACCGGGGAGCTGTTTTTT
CASSPRANRNTGELFF
>15|TRBJ1-5|TRBD1|TRBV6-6|once
TGTGCCAGCAGCACTACAGGGGTCTCCGGGCAGCCCCAGCATTTT
CASSTTGVSGQPQHF
>14|TRBJ1-3|TRBD1|TRBV5-4|NA
TGTGCCAGCAGCCGGACAGGGTCTGGAAACACCATATATTTT
CASSRTGSGNTIYF
>16|TRBJ2-3|TRBD2|TRBV3-1/TRBV3-2|NA
TGTGCCAGCAGCCCCCGACTAGCGGGAGGGGCTGATACGCAGTATTTT
CASSPRLAGGADTQYF
>12|TRBJ2-3|NA|TRBV28|NA
TGTGCCAGCATGAAGTTTGGGCGGGGGCAGTATTTT
CASMKFGRGQYF
>15|TRBJ1-1|TRBD1|TRBV28|NA
TGTGCCAGCAGCAGTACAGGGGTCCCCAACACTGAAGCTTTCTTT
CASSSTGVPNTEAFF
>16|TRBJ2-7|NA|TRBV19|NA
TGTGCCAGTAGTCCTCTATGGGGGTCTTCCTACGAGTGGCAGTACTTC
CASSPLWGSSYEWQYF
>19|TRBJ2-2|TRBD2|TRBV7-7|NA
TGTGCTAGCAGCTTGGAAGTCGTCACTAGCGGGAGAACCGCCGGGGAGCTGTTTTTT
CASSLEVVTSGRTAGELFF
>14|TRBJ2-4|NA|TRBV6-1|NA
TGTGCCAGCAGTGAGTGGGGTGCCAAAAACATTCAGTACTTC
CASSEWGAKNIQYF
>10|TRBJ2-7|NA|TRBV20-1|NA
TGCAGTGCCCAGGGGAACGAGCAGTACTTC
CSAQGNEQYF
>13|TRBJ2-7|NA|TRBV15|NA
TGTGCCACCAGCAGAGATCCAGAGTACGAGCAGTACTTC
CATSRDPEYEQYF
>15|TRBJ2-2|TRBD1|TRBV3-1/TRBV3-2|NA
TGTGCCAGCAGCCCCCGGGACAGAGACACCGGGGAGCTGTTTTTT
CASSPRDRDTGELFF
>10|TRBJ2-7|NA|TRBV10-2|NA
TGCGCCAGCTTTCACTACGAGCAGTACTTC
CASFHYEQYF
>15|TRBJ2-7|TRBD2|TRBV7-9|NA
TGTGCCAGCAGCCCCCGGGGGGGGTCGGGTTACGAGCAGTACTTC
CASSPRGGSGYEQYF
>15|TRBJ1-2|TRBD1|TRBV5-5|few
TGTGCCAGCAGCTTTGCGTCAGGGGGCAACTATGGCTACACCTTC
CASSFASGGNYGYTF
>14|TRBJ1-2|TRBD1|TRBV11-2|once
TGTGCCAGCAGCTTAGTGACAGGGGAGTATGGCTACACCTTC
CASSLVTGEYGYTF
>12|TRBJ2-7|TRBD1|TRBV2|NA
TGTGCCAGCAGGGGACAGGGGTACGAGCAGTACTTC
CASRGQGYEQYF
>15|TRBJ1-4|NA|TRBV5-5|NA
TGTGCCAGCAGCTTGGAGGGTCCCGCCAGTGAAAAACTGTTTTTT
CASSLEGPASEKLFF
>8|TRBJ1-5|NA|TRBV18|NA
TGTGCCAGCTCGCTCCAGCATTTT
CASSLQHF